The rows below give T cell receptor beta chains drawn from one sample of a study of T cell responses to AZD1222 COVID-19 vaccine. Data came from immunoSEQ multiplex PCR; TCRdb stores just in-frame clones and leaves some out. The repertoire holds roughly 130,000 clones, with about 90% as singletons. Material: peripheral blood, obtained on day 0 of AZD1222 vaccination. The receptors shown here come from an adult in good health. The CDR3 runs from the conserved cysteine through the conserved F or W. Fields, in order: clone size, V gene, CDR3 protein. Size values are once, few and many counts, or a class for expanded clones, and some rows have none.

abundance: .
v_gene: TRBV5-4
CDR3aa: CASRPEAGESETQYF

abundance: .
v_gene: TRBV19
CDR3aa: CASSPGLVSYEQYF

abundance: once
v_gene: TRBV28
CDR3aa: CASSFSLAGGPGETQYF

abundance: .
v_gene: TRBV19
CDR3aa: CASSIGDNYGYTF

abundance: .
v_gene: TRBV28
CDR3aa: CASSFGEKLFF

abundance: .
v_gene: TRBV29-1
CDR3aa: CSVANRVANTEAFF

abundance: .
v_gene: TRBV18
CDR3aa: CASSPEWTGGTLNTEAFF

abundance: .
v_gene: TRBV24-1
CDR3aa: CATSDLGRRGTENTGELFF

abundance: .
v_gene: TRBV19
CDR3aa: CASSPGQGQGNTIYF

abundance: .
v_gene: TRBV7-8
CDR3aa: CASSQGRGNTIYF

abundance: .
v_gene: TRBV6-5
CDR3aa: CASSSARTGRNEQFF

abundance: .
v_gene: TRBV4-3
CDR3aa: CASSQEWAGWGEKLFF

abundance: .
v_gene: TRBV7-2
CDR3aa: CASTLWGSSLYEQYF

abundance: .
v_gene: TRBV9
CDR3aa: CASSVEPSSYEQYF

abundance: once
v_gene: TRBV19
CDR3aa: CASSIVSSGIYEQYF